The 17 T cell receptor beta chains below all came from one sample that was sequenced in a study of shared clonotypes between healthy human individuals (TCRdb year 2020). Library preparation was by the immunoSEQ multiplex PCR assay. The table comes from immuneACCESS by way of TCRdb, which keeps in-frame sequences with V and J called. Part of the clones is missing from these tables; in studies checked, under half for an unresolved V gene and the rest for unknown reasons. In this sample the table shows about 1 million clones, about three quarters of which occur a single time. The ten largest make up 1.4% to 1.5% of the sample. The sequenced sample was memory CD4+ T cells sorted from blood. The cell subset or site tag for this specimen amounts to: CD45RA-negative fraction. Receptors originate from a man aged 18-30 years in good health.

This clone has more than one count but fewer than ten. This sequence joins TRBV6-5 and TRBJ2-7; TRBD2 matches at 7 bases. This CDR3 is 14 amino acids long. Germline V lookup: CDR1 MNHEY, CDR2 SVGAGI. V dropped 6 bases and J dropped 6; count of bases not matched to a gene: 11. CDR3: CASSSRDRGGEQYF. CDR3 in DNA: TGTGCCAGCAGCTCCCGGGACCGCGGGGGCGAGCAGTACTTC.

The rearrangement links TRBV4-1 to TRBJ1-6; no firm D call. The V end was cut by 1 base, the J end by 0 bases, with 16 bases between. This CDR3 region has 19 residues. The V gene's germline CDR1 is MGHRA and CDR2 YSYEKL. The DNA of the CDR3 is TGCGCCAGCAGCCAAGTACCCGCGACCGGGAGCTCCTATAATTCACCCCTCCACTTT. Residues: CASSQVPATGSSYNSPLHF.

V and J are TRBV10-2 and TRBJ1-1; maybe TRBD1 (5 bases). V lost 4 bases and J lost 4, with 10 bases in between. The CDR3 is made up of 13 amino acids. Germline CDR1 is WSHSY and CDR2 is SAAADI. CDR3: CASSGQGGTEAFF. CDR3 sequence (DNA): TGCGCCAGCAGTGGCCAGGGAGGCACTGAAGCTTTCTTT.

The rearrangement links TRBV27 to TRBJ2-7; the D gene is possibly TRBD2 (6 bases). CDR3 length: 15 amino acids. V shed 7 bases and J shed 3 bases, with 19 bases lying between them. From germline, CDR1 is MNHEY and CDR2 SMNVEV (reference sequence). CDR3: CASTARGSGDYEQYF. CDR3 in DNA: TGTGCCAGCACTGCGAGGGGTTCGGGAGACTACGAGCAGTACTTC.

V is TRBV7-2 and J is TRBJ2-3; 7 bases are shared with TRBD1. Germline CDR1 SGHTA, CDR2 FQGNSA. V trimming: 5 bases; J trimming: 11 bases; junction bases outside the gene matches: 19. The CDR3 runs 16 residues. The CDR3 here is CASSRRTSAGQARQYF. CDR3 DNA sequence: TGTGCCAGCAGCCGAAGAACCTCAGCCGGACAGGCGAGGCAGTATTTT.

V and J are TRBV5-4 and TRBJ1-6; perhaps TRBD1 as D (5 bases). Germline V gives CDR1 SGHNT, CDR2 YYREEE (reference sequence). CDR3 length equals 15 residues. The V and J ends lost 4 bases and 5 bases respectively, with 13 bases between them. CDR3 sequence reads: CASSLSGRNNSPLHF. The CDR3 region has the DNA TGTGCCAGCAGCCTCTCGGGACGGAATAATTCACCCCTCCACTTT.

This chain uses TRBV4-1 with TRBJ2-4, with 11 nucleotides matching TRBD2. V gave up 3 bases and J gave up 3 bases; unmatched junction bases: 1. CDR1 MGHRA and CDR2 YSYEKL come from the germline V gene. The CDR3 covers 15 residues. CDR3 amino acids: CASSQGLADKNIQYF. CDR3 nucleotides: TGCGCCAGCAGCCAGGGACTAGCGGACAAAAACATTCAGTACTTC.

This chain joins TRBV10-3 and TRBJ1-1, with a tentative D call TRBD1 (5 bases). The V end lost 7 bases, the J end lost 1 base, and 10 bases lay between the germline ends. CDR3 size: 13 residues. Germline V CDR1 and CDR2: ENHRY, SYGVKD. The CDR3 reads CAIKWGENTEAFF. CDR3 sequence (DNA): TGTGCCATCAAGTGGGGCGAGAACACTGAAGCTTTCTTT.

This clone was recorded a few times. The identical CDR3 is also encoded by other nucleotide sequences in the sample. The chain uses TRBV7-2 and TRBJ2-5; unclear D gene. Germline loops: CDR1 SGHTA, CDR2 FQGNSA. The CDR3 spans 15 residues. Trimming took 1 base from V and 5 from J, leaving 14 bases between them. CDR3 DNA sequence: TGTGCCAGCAGCTTAGTCGGACGAACAGAGGAGACCCAGTACTTC. Translation: CASSLVGRTEETQYF. Looking up the rest from reference TRBV7-2 and TRBJ2-5 gives the full variable domain: GAGVSQSPSNKVTEKGKDVELRCDPISGHTALYWYRQSLGQGLEFLIYFQGNSAPDKSGLPSDRFSAERTGGSVSTLTIQRTQQEDSAVYLCASSLVGRTEETQYFGPGTRLLVL.

The J gene is TRBJ2-5, the V gene TRBV19, with 11 bases identical to TRBD1. The CDR3 length is 17 residues. After removal of 2 bases from V and 6 bases from J, the junction contained 11 bases not matched to a gene. CDR1 is LNHDA, CDR2 SQIVND, per germline (reference sequence). CDR3 DNA: TGTGCCAGTAGTATAACTGCTGCCGGGACAGGGGGAAAGACCCAGTACTTC. Protein: CASSITAAGTGGKTQYF.

The J gene is TRBJ2-1, the V gene TRBV7-8; D is perhaps TRBD2 (5 bases). V lost 2 bases and J lost 4, with 18 bases in between. The germline CDR1 and CDR2 sequences are SGHVS and FQNEAQ. The CDR3 consists of 17 residues. Written as DNA, the CDR3 is TGTGCCAGCAGCTTAAGATCCCCCGGACTGTCATACAATGAGCAGTTCTTC. Its protein product is CASSLRSPGLSYNEQFF. Full variable domain (rest looked up from reference TRBV7-8 and TRBJ2-1): GAGVSQSPRYKVAKRGQDVALRCDPISGHVSLFWYQQALGQGPEFLTYFQNEAQLDKSGLPSDRFFAERPEGSVSTLKIQRTQQEDSAVYLCASSLRSPGLSYNEQFFGPGTRLTVL.

V usage is TRBV6-5 and J usage is TRBJ2-5, with D possibly matching TRBD2 (6 bases). With 6 bases removed from V and 3 bases from J, the gap between germline ends came to 11 bases. This CDR3 is 13 amino acids long. Germline CDR1 reads MNHEY; CDR2 reads SVGAGI. The CDR3 nucleotides read TGTGCCAGCAGACGGTGGGGGGAAGAGACCCAGTACTTC. This translates into CASRRWGEETQYF.

This sequence joins TRBV9 and TRBJ1-3, with D perhaps TRBD1 (6 bases). V was clipped by 4 bases and J by 2 bases, with 16 bases between them. Germline CDR1 reads SGDLS; CDR2 reads YYNGEE. The CDR3 loop spans 16 amino acids. CDR3 sequence: CASSPAGQSAGNTIYF. CDR3 DNA: TGTGCCAGCAGCCCCGCTGGACAGAGCGCTGGAAACACCATATATTTT. Together with reference TRBV9 and TRBJ1-3, the CDR3 gives the full variable domain: DSGVTQTPKHLITATGQRVTLRCSPRSGDLSVYWYQQSLDQGLQFLIQYYNGEERAKGNILERFSAQQFPDLHSELNLSSLELGDSALYFCASSPAGQSAGNTIYFGEGSWLTVV.

This clone was found once. V usage is TRBV19 and J usage is TRBJ1-6; D is unclear. The V gene lost 4 bases and the J gene lost 9 bases, with 16 bases spanning the gap. The CDR3 loop spans 15 amino acids. CDR1 LNHDA and CDR2 SQIVND come from the germline V gene (reference sequence). CDR3 coding DNA: TGTGCCAGTAGTAAAACAGCGGTAGGCGTTTCACCCCTCCACTTT. It encodes CASSKTAVGVSPLHF.

This chain links TRBV30 with TRBJ2-4, with 7 bases aligning to TRBD1. Losses at the gene ends were 1 base for V and 0 bases for J; bases not matched to a gene: 6. The germline CDR1 and CDR2 sequences are GTSNPN and SVGIG (reference sequence). The CDR3 extends over 16 amino acids. The CDR3 protein is CAWSARQGGAKNIQYF. The DNA of the CDR3 is TGTGCCTGGAGTGCCAGACAGGGTGGAGCCAAAAACATTCAGTACTTC.

The chain employs TRBV6-1 and TRBJ2-4; perhaps TRBD2 as D (6 bases). Trimming took off 1 base at V and 8 bases at J, with 12 bases between the two ends. The CDR3 extends over 14 amino acids. The germline CDR1 and CDR2 sequences are MNHNS and SASEGT. CDR3 in DNA: TGTGCCAGCAGTGAAGGCGGGGTTGGGGACATTCAGTACTTC. Protein sequence: CASSEGGVGDIQYF.

The genes are TRBV5-1 and TRBJ2-2; perhaps TRBD2 as D (5 bases). From germline, CDR1 is SGHRS and CDR2 YFSETQ. Trimming shortened V by 7 bases and J by 5 bases, and 12 bases separated the two germline ends. The CDR3 is made up of 13 amino acids. CDR3 sequence: CASAISGTGELFF. The CDR3 bases are TGCGCCAGCGCGATTTCGGGGACCGGGGAGCTGTTTTTT.